This T cell receptor (beta chain) was sequenced in a study of blood T cell repertoires in COVID-19. Study-wide context: PBMCs, B-cell-depleted T cells, or T cells were the source of the cDNA or gDNA that made up the material.

The participants were between about 18 and 90 years old and came from 24 US areas. Participant reports of clinical history set cohort assignment. Clones were read by immunoSEQ multiplex PCR, and TCRdb kept only the in-frame ones, dropping some. Here the sample spans approximately 260,000 clones, about nine tenths being singletons. The sequence was obtained from a woman aged 18-30 years who had recovered from COVID-19. Sequenced material: PBMCs or T cells enriched from blood (not recorded which).

CDR3 DNA: TGCGCCAGCAGCCTGGGCGACAGGGATTATGAAAAACTGTTTTTT. Protein product: CASSLGDRDYEKLFF. This chain links TRBV5-1 with TRBJ1-4; 7 nucleotides match TRBD1. The CDR3 contains 15 residues. Germline trimming cut 4 bases from V and 6 bases from J; bases unmatched to any gene: 9. Germline assignment: CDR1 SGHRS and CDR2 YFSETQ.